What follows are 4 T cell receptor beta chains derived from one specimen sequenced in a study of beta chain features in type 1 diabetes. The entirety of the isolated RNA underwent reverse transcription, so expressed TCRB transcripts were sequenced. Assay: immunoSEQ multiplex PCR; the TCRdb copy retains only in-frame clones and omits some. The repertoire has about 260,000 clones, more than 65% of them found once; the top ten carry around 0.057%. Material: naive CD4+ T cells from blood. These receptors came from a young man in good health.

This rearrangement joins TRBV29-1 to TRBJ2-1, with 10 bases matching TRBD2. V shed 6 bases, J shed 4 bases, and the junction held 6 bases outside the gene matches. Germline CDR1 reads SQVTM; CDR2 reads ANQGSEA. This CDR3 region has 14 residues. CDR3 amino acids: CSVPLAGPYNEQFF. CDR3 sequence (DNA): TGCAGCGTCCCACTAGCGGGGCCTTACAATGAGCAGTTCTTC.

This clone was seen a handful of times. The chain uses TRBV11-2 and TRBJ2-3; D call uncertain. V lost 2 bases and J lost 2, with 5 bases in between. The length of the CDR3 is 13 residues. Germline V gene lookup returns CDR1 SGHAT and CDR2 FQNNGV. The CDR3 DNA reads TGTGCCAGCAGCTTATCCTTCACAGATACGCAGTATTTT. Residues: CASSLSFTDTQYF.

This clone has only a few counts. The chain has TRBV9 and TRBJ2-5; perhaps TRBD1 as D (5 bases). The CDR3 spans 14 residues. Germline V CDR1 and CDR2: SGDLS, YYNGEE. The V gene lost 7 bases and the J gene lost 5 bases, with 18 bases spanning the gap. CDR3 loop: CASVRGPSGETQYF. The CDR3 DNA follows: TGTGCCAGCGTTCGCGGACCGTCAGGGGAGACCCAGTACTTC.

The chain joins TRBV7-2 to TRBJ2-1; D uncertain. The ends were cut back, 5 bases at V and 5 bases at J, with 10 bases in the middle. Germline CDR1 SGHTA, CDR2 FQGNSA. This CDR3 comprises 13 residues. As DNA, the CDR3 is TGTGCCAGCAGCATTACTGCAGACAATGAGCAGTTCTTC. Its translation: CASSITADNEQFF.